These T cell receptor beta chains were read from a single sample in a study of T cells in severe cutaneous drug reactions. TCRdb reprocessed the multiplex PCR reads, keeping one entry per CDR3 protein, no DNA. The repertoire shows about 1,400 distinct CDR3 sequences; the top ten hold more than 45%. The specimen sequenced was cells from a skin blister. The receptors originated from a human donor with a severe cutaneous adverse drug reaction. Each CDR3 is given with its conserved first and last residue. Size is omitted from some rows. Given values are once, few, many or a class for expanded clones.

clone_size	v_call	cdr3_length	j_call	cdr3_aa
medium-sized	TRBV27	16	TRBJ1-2	CASSSGQGALFNGYTF
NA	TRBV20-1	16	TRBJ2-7	CSARIRTAQRSYEQYF
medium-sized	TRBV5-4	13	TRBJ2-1	CASSPGPDNEQFF
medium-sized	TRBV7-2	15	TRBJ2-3	CASSSGLVGTDTQYF
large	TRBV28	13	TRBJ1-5	CASRKQGDQPQHF
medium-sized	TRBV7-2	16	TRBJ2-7	CASSQNWGVAVYEQYF
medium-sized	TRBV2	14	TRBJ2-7	CASRLGQGAYEQYF
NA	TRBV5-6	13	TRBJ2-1	CASSLLGLNEQFF
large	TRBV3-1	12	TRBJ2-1	CASSQASGEQFF
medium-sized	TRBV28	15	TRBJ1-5	CASSYTGVSNQPQHF
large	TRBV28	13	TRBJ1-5	CASNSGTWQPQHF